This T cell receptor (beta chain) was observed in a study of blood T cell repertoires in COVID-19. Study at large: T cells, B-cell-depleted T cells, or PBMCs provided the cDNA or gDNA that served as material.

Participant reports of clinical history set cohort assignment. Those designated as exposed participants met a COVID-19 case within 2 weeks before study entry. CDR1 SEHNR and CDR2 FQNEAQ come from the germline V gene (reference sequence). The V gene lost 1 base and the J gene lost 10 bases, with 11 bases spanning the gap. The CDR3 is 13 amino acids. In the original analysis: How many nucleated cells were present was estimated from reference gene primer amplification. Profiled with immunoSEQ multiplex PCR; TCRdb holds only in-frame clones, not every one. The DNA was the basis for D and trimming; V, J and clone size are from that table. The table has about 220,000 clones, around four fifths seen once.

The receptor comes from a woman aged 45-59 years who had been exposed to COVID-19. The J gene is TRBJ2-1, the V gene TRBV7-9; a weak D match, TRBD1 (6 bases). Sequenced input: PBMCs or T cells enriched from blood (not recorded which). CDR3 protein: CASSLGQGNEQFF. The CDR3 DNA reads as TGTGCCAGCAGCTTAGGTCAGGGGAACGAGCAGTTCTTC.